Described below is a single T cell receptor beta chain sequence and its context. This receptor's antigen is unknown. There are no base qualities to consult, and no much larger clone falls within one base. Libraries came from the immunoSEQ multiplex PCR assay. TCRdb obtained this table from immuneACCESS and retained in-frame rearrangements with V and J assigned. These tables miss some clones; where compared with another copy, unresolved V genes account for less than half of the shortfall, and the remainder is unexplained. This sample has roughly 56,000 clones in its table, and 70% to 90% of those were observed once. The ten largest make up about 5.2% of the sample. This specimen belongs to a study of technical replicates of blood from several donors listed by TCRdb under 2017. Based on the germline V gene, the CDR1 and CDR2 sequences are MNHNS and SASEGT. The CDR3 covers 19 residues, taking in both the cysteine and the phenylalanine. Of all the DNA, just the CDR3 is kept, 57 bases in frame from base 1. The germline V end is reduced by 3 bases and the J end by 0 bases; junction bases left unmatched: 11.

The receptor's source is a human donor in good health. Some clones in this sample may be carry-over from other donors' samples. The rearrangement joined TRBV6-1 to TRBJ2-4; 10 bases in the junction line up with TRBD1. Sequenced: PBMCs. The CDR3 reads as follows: CASSETGGDSGIAKNIQYF. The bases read TGTGCCAGCAGTGAGACAGGGGGCGATTCGGGAATAGCCAAAAACATTCAGTACTTC.